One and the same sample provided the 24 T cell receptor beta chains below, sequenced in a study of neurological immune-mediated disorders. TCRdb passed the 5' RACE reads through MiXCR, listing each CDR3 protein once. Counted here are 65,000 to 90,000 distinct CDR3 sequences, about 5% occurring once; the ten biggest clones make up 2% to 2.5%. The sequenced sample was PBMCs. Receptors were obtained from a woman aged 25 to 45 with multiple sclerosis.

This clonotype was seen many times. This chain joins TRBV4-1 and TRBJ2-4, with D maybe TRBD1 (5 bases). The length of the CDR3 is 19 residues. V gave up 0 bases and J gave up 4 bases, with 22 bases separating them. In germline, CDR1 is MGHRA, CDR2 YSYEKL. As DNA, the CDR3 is TGCGCCAGCAGCCAAGATCGGCTGGTGGACACCCCAACTAAAAACATTCAGTACTTC. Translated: CASSQDRLVDTPTKNIQYF.

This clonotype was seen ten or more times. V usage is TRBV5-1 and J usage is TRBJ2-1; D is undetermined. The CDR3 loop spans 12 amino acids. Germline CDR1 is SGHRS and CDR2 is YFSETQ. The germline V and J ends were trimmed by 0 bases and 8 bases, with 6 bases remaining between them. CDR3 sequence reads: CASSLGTDEQFF. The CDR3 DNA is TGCGCCAGCAGCTTGGGCACAGATGAGCAGTTCTTC.

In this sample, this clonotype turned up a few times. The DNA of the CDR3 is TGTGCCAGCAGTTTTTCCCCTCCCGGGACTAACAATGAGCAGTTCTTC. This encodes CASSFSPPGTNNEQFF. The chain has TRBV28 and TRBJ2-1, with 7 bases fitting TRBD2. The CDR3 runs to 16 residues. Germline-derived CDR1 and CDR2 are MDHEN and SYDVKM. Germline trimming cut 3 bases from V and 5 bases from J; bases unmatched to any gene: 10.

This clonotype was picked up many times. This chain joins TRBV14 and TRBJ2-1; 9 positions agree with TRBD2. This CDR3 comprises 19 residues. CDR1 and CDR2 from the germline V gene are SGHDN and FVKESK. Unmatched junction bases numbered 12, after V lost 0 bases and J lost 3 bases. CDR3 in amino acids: CASSQDPTLAGGVYNEQFF. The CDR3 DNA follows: TGTGCCAGCAGCCAAGACCCGACTCTTGCGGGAGGGGTCTACAATGAGCAGTTCTTC. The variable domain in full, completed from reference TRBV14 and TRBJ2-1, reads EAGVTQFPSHSVIEKGQTVTLRCDPISGHDNLYWYRRVMGKEIKFLLHFVKESKQDESGMPNNRFLAERTGGTYSTLKVQPAELEDSGVYFCASSQDPTLAGGVYNEQFFGPGTRLTVL.

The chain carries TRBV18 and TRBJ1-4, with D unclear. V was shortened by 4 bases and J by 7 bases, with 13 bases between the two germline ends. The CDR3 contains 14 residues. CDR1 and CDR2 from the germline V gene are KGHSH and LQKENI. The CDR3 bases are TGTGCCAGCTCACTTAATCGACCAGGTGAAAAACTGTTTTTT. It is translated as CASSLNRPGEKLFF.

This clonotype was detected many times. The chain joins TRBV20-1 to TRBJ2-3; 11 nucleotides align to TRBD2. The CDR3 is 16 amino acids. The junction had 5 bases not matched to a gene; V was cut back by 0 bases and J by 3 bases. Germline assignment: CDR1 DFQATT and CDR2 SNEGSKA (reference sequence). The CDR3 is CSARDRVAGGTDTQYF. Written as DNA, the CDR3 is TGCAGTGCTAGAGATAGGGTAGCGGGGGGGACAGATACGCAGTATTTT.

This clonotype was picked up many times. The CDR3 protein is CASSLTGGIQETQYF. For the CDR3, the DNA is TGCGCCAGCAGCTTGACGGGGGGGATTCAAGAGACCCAGTACTTC. V and J are TRBV5-1 and TRBJ2-5; the match to TRBD2 covers 8 bases. The V and J ends lost 1 base and 2 bases, in that order; junction bases with no gene match: 4. This CDR3 contains 15 residues. Germline assignment: CDR1 SGHRS and CDR2 YFSETQ.

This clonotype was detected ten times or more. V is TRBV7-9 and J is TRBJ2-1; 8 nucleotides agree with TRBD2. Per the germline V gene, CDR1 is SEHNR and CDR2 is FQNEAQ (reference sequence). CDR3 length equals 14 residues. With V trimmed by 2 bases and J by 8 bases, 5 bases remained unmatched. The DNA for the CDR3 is TGTGCCAGCAGCTTACGGGAGGGGATGTATGAGCAGTTCTTC. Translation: CASSLREGMYEQFF. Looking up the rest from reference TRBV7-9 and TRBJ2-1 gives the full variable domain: DTGVSQNPRHKITKRGQNVTFRCDPISEHNRLYWYRQTLGQGPEFLTYFQNEAQLEKSRLLSDRFSAERPKGSFSTLEIQRTEQGDSAMYLCASSLREGMYEQFFGPGTRLTVL.

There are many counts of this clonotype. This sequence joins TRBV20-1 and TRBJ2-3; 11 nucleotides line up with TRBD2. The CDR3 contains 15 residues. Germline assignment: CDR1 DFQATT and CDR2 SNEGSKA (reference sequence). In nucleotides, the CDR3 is TGCAGCGCAACCCCTAGCGGGGGGTCCACAGATACGCAGTATTTT. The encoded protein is CSATPSGGSTDTQYF.

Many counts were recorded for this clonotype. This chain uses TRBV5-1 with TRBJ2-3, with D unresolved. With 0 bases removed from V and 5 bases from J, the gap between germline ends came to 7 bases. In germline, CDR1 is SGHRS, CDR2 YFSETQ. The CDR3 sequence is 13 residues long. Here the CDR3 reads CASSLDALDTQYF. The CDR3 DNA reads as TGCGCCAGCAGCTTGGACGCTCTAGATACGCAGTATTTT.

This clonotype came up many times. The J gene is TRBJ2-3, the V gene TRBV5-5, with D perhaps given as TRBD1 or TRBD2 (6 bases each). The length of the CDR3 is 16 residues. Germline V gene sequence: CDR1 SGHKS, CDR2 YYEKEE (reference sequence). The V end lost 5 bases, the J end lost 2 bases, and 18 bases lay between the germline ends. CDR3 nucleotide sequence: TGTGCCAGCAGACAGTGGAGGGACACCCTCACAGATACGCAGTATTTT. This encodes CASRQWRDTLTDTQYF.

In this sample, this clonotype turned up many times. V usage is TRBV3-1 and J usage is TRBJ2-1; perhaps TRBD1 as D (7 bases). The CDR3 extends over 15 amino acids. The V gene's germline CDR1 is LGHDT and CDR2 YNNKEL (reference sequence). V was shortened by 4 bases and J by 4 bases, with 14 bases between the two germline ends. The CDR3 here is CASSRRGQSYNEQFF. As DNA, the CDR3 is TGTGCCAGCAGCCGGAGGGGACAGTCATACAATGAGCAGTTCTTC.

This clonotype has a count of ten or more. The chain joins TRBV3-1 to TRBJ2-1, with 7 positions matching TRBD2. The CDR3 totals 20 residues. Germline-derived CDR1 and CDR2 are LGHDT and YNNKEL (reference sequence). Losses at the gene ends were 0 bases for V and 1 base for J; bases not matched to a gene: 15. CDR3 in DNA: TGTGCCAGCAGCCAAGATCCAATCTTGCAGGGAGGGGTTTCCTACAATGAGCAGTTCTTC. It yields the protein CASSQDPILQGGVSYNEQFF.

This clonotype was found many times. CDR3 sequence: CSATETGNMGGYTF. CDR3 coding DNA: TGCAGTGCTACAGAGACAGGGAACATGGGTGGCTACACCTTC. The chain employs TRBV20-1 and TRBJ1-2, with 7 bases matching TRBD1. Unmatched junction bases numbered 12, after V lost 4 bases and J lost 7 bases. Per germline, CDR1 DFQATT and CDR2 SNEGSKA (reference sequence). The length of the CDR3 is 14 residues.

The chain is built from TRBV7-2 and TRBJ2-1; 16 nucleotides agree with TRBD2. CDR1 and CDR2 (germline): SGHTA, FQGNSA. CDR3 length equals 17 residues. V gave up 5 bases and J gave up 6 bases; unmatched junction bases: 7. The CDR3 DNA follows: TGTGCCAGCAGCAAATACGGGACTAGCGGGGGGGTCAATGAGCAGTTCTTC. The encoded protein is CASSKYGTSGGVNEQFF.

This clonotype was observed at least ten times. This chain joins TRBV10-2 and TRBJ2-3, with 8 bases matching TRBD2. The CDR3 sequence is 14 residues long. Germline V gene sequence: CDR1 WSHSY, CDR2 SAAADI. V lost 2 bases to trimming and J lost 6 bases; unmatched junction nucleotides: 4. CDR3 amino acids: CASSETGGGDTQYF. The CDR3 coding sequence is TGCGCCAGCAGTGAGACGGGAGGGGGGGATACGCAGTATTTT.

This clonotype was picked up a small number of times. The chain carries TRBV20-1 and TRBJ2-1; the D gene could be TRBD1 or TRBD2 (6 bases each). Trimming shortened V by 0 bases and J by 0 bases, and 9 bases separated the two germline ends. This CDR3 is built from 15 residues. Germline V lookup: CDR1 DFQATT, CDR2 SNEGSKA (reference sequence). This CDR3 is CSAREGGSSYNEQFF. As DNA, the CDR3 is TGCAGTGCTAGAGAAGGGGGGAGCTCCTACAATGAGCAGTTCTTC.

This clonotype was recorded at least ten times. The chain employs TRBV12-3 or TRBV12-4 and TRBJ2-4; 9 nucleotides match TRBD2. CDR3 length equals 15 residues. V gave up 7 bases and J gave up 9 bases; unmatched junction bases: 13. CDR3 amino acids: CASTLGLAGVGIQYF. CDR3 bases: TGTGCCAGCACTCTGGGCTTAGCGGGAGTTGGCATTCAGTACTTC.

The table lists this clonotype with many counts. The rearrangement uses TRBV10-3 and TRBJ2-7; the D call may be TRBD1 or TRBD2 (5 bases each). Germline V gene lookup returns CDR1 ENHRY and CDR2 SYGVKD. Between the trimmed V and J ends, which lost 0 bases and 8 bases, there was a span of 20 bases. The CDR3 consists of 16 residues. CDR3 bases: TGTGCCATCAGTGAGTCAAATTCCGGGACCGTCTTGAAGCAGTACTTC. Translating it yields CAISESNSGTVLKQYF.

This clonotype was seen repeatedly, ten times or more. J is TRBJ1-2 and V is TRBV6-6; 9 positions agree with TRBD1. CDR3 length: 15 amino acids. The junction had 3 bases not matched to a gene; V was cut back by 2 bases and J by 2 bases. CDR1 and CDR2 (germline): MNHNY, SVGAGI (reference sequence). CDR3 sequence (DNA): TGTGCCAGCAGTTACCAGGGACAGGGCAACTATGGCTACACCTTC. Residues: CASSYQGQGNYGYTF.

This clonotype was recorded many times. The CDR3 region is CASSLASLFNEQFF. The CDR3 nucleotides read TGCGCCAGCAGCTTGGCCTCCCTCTTCAATGAGCAGTTCTTC. V is TRBV5-1 and J is TRBJ2-1, with D unresolved. Germline V gene lookup returns CDR1 SGHRS and CDR2 YFSETQ. Trimming removed 0 bases from V and 6 bases from J, with 10 bases in between. The length of the CDR3 is 14 residues.

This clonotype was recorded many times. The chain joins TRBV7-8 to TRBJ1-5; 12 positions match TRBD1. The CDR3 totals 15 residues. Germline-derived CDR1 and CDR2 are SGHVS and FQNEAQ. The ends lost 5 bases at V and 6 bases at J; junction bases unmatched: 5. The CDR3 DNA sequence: TGTGCCAGCAGCCGGGACAGGGGGCCTTCTCAGCCCCAGCATTTT. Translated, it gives CASSRDRGPSQPQHF.

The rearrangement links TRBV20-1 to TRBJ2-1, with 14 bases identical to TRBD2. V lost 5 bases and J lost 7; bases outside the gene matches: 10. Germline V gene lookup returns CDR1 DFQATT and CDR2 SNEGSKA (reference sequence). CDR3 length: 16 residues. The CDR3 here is CSARLAGGRQSNEQFF. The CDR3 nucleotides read TGCAGTGCTCGACTAGCGGGAGGGAGGCAATCGAATGAGCAGTTCTTC.

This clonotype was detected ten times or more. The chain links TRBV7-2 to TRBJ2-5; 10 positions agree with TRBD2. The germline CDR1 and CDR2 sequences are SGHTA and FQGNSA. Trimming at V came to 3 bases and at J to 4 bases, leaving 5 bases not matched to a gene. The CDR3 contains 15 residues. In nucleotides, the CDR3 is TGTGCCAGCAGCTTCGGACTAGCGGTACGAGAGACCCAGTACTTC. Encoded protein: CASSFGLAVRETQYF. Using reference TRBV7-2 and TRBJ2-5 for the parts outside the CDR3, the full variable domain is GAGVSQSPSNKVTEKGKDVELRCDPISGHTALYWYRQSLGQGLEFLIYFQGNSAPDKSGLPSDRFSAERTGGSVSTLTIQRTQQEDSAVYLCASSFGLAVRETQYFGPGTRLLVL.